A selection of T cell receptor beta chains follows, all from one sample in a study of blood T cell repertoires in COVID-19. Assay: immunoSEQ multiplex PCR; the TCRdb copy retains only in-frame clones and omits some. Among approximately 110,000 clones listed, roughly 83% were seen once. Sequenced: peripheral blood. The receptors were sampled from an older woman with acute or convalescent COVID-19. Both conserved end residues are part of each CDR3. The D gene is left open where the match is weak. Clone size is shown for a subset of rows, as once, few, many or a class of expanded clone.

J gene,V gene,CDR3 length,clone size,D gene,CDR3 protein,CDR3 DNA
TRBJ2-2,TRBV4-2,14,NA,NA,CASSQDQTSGELFF,TGTGCCAGCAGCCAAGATCAGACTTCCGGGGAGCTGTTTTTT
TRBJ1-3,TRBV12-3/TRBV12-4,13,NA,NA,CASSFLSGNTIYF,TGTGCCAGCAGTTTTCTCTCTGGAAACACCATATATTTT
TRBJ2-7,TRBV28,13,NA,NA,CASSLRGASEQYF,TGTGCCAGCAGTTTACGGGGGGCTAGCGAGCAGTACTTC
TRBJ2-3,TRBV10-3,13,NA,NA,CAISGRETDTQYF,TGTGCCATCAGCGGCCGGGAAACAGATACGCAGTATTTT
TRBJ1-2,TRBV7-9,15,NA,TRBD1,CASSLGQGSEGGYTF,TGTGCCAGCAGCTTAGGACAGGGGTCGGAAGGAGGCTACACCTTC
TRBJ1-1,TRBV7-3,13,NA,NA,CASSLTRGTEAFF,TGTGCCAGCAGCTTAACGCGGGGCACTGAAGCTTTCTTT
TRBJ2-7,TRBV3-1/TRBV3-2,13,NA,NA,CASSHGGLYEQYF,TGTGCCAGCAGCCACGGCGGACTATACGAGCAGTACTTC
TRBJ2-7,TRBV29-1,13,NA,NA,CSVEAGMPYEQYF,TGCAGCGTTGAGGCAGGGATGCCCTACGAGCAGTACTTC
TRBJ1-3,TRBV7-2,15,few,NA,CASSFQQGTGNTIYF,TGTGCCAGCAGCTTTCAACAGGGAACTGGAAACACCATATATTTT
TRBJ1-2,TRBV5-1,13,few,NA,CASSLGGDYGYTF,TGCGCCAGCAGCTTGGGAGGCGACTATGGCTACACCTTC
TRBJ1-1,TRBV29-1,10,NA,NA,CSVKSTEAFF,TGCAGCGTGAAGAGCACTGAAGCTTTCTTT
TRBJ2-3,TRBV2,12,once,NA,CASSDGRDTEYF,TGTGCCAGCAGTGATGGGCGAGATACGGAGTATTTT
TRBJ2-3,TRBV24-1,14,NA,NA,CATSEGGVLDTQYF,TGTGCCACCAGTGAAGGGGGGGTTCTAGATACGCAGTATTTT
TRBJ2-5,TRBV6-5,15,NA,TRBD1,CASGWDRRVLETQYF,TGTGCCAGCGGATGGGACAGGAGAGTGCTAGAGACCCAGTACTTC
TRBJ1-5,TRBV7-8,17,NA,TRBD1,CASSLGGTGGAWQPQHF,TGTGCCAGCAGCTTAGGGGGGACAGGGGGCGCGTGGCAGCCCCAGCATTTT
TRBJ1-2,TRBV12-3/TRBV12-4,13,NA,NA,CASSFIPRNGYTF,TGTGCCAGCAGTTTTATACCTAGGAATGGCTACACCTTC
TRBJ1-6,TRBV5-6,14,NA,NA,CASSLGDKNSPLHF,TGTGCCAGCAGCTTGGGGGACAAGAATTCACCCCTCCACTTT
TRBJ1-4,TRBV2,15,NA,NA,CASSKPSPPDRKLFF,TGTGCCAGCAGTAAACCCAGCCCCCCAGACAGAAAACTGTTTTTT
TRBJ1-6,TRBV10-3,15,NA,TRBD1,CAISENSGGSSPLHF,TGTGCCATCAGTGAGAACTCAGGGGGCAGTTCACCCCTCCACTTT
TRBJ2-2,TRBV5-1,15,NA,NA,CASSLGGSNTGELFF,TGCGCCAGCAGCTTGGGAGGATCGAACACCGGGGAGCTGTTTTTT
TRBJ1-1,TRBV30,15,NA,TRBD1,CAWSVLQGENTEAFF,TGTGCCTGGAGTGTATTACAGGGGGAGAACACTGAAGCTTTCTTT
TRBJ2-2,TRBV18,15,once,NA,CASSLAQSDTGELFF,TGTGCCAGCTCACTAGCCCAGTCGGACACCGGGGAGCTGTTTTTT
TRBJ1-2,TRBV7-9,16,NA,TRBD1,CASSLRGQRTDYGYTF,TGTGCCAGCAGCTTAAGGGGACAGAGAACGGACTATGGCTACACCTTC
TRBJ2-7,TRBV4-2,18,NA,NA,CASSPSWQGGQQTYEQYF,TGTGCCAGCAGCCCTTCATGGCAGGGGGGACAGCAAACCTACGAGCAGTACTTC
TRBJ1-2,TRBV7-9,13,many,NA,CASSFEGVRGYTF,TGTGCCAGCAGCTTTGAAGGAGTGCGTGGCTACACCTTC
TRBJ2-1,TRBV19,15,once,NA,CASSIVSGNYNEQFF,TGTGCCAGTAGTATAGTGTCAGGGAACTACAATGAGCAGTTCTTC
TRBJ1-6,TRBV7-2,14,NA,NA,CASSPSSYNSPLHF,TGTGCCAGCAGCCCGAGCTCCTATAATTCACCCCTCCACTTT
TRBJ1-5,TRBV6-2/TRBV6-3,14,NA,NA,CASSDGKRTEPQHF,TGTGCCAGCAGTGACGGGAAGCGTACGGAGCCCCAGCATTTT
TRBJ1-1,TRBV25-1,15,few,TRBD1,CASSDGAAGGTEAFF,TGTGCCAGCAGTGATGGTGCGGCAGGGGGCACTGAAGCTTTCTTT
TRBJ1-2,TRBV7-9,12,NA,NA,CASSLGGRGYTF,TGTGCCAGCAGCTTAGGGGGCAGGGGCTACACCTTC
TRBJ1-6,TRBV19,15,NA,NA,CASSPQQDYNSPLHF,TGTGCCAGTAGTCCTCAACAGGATTATAATTCACCCCTCCACTTT
TRBJ2-1,TRBV7-3,19,NA,TRBD2,CASSSLGGTSGGTYNEQFF,TGTGCCAGCAGCTCTCTGGGGGGAACTAGCGGAGGGACCTACAATGAGCAGTTCTTC
TRBJ2-3,TRBV5-1,14,NA,NA,CASSQRSGADTQYF,TGCGCCAGCAGCCAGAGATCAGGCGCAGATACGCAGTATTTT
TRBJ2-7,TRBV28,14,NA,TRBD1,CASSQTGTGREQYF,TGTGCCAGCAGTCAAACCGGGACAGGGCGGGAGCAGTACTTC
TRBJ1-6,TRBV27,14,few,TRBD1,CASSLTGEWTPLHF,TGTGCCAGCAGCTTAACAGGGGAATGGACACCCCTCCACTTT
TRBJ2-1,TRBV5-1,14,NA,TRBD2,CASSLGNGGNEQFF,TGCGCCAGCAGCTTGGGGAACGGGGGGAATGAGCAGTTCTTC
TRBJ1-2,TRBV6-5,15,NA,TRBD1,CASSNRDRVVYGYTF,TGTGCCAGCAGTAACCGGGACAGGGTTGTCTATGGCTACACCTTC
TRBJ2-2,TRBV27,15,NA,TRBD1,CASSPRDSLTGELFF,TGTGCCAGCAGTCCCCGGGACAGCTTAACCGGGGAGCTGTTTTTT
TRBJ2-1,TRBV4-1,17,NA,TRBD1,CASSVSPGQSSYNEQFF,TGCGCCAGCAGCGTATCACCGGGACAGAGCTCCTACAATGAGCAGTTCTTC
TRBJ1-6,TRBV5-1,16,few,TRBD1,CASSLTGTADNSPLHF,TGCGCCAGCAGCTTGACCGGGACAGCAGATAATTCACCCCTCCACTTT
TRBJ1-2,TRBV28,16,NA,NA,CASNSPGAGVGYGYTF,TGTGCCAGCAACTCACCTGGGGCAGGGGTCGGCTATGGCTACACCTTC
TRBJ2-7,TRBV28,14,few,TRBD1,CASRTGTGWYEQYF,TGTGCCAGCAGGACCGGGACAGGGTGGTACGAGCAGTACTTC
TRBJ2-1,TRBV7-6,14,NA,NA,CASSAAQPGNEQFF,TGTGCCAGCAGCGCGGCTCAACCTGGCAATGAGCAGTTCTTC
TRBJ1-6,TRBV27,15,few,NA,CASSPGTDGGSPLHF,TGTGCCAGCAGTCCCGGGACGGATGGAGGGTCACCCCTCCACTTT
TRBJ2-5,TRBV7-8,16,NA,TRBD2,CASSHRTSPDQETQYF,TGTGCCAGCAGCCACCGGACTAGCCCCGACCAAGAGACCCAGTACTTC